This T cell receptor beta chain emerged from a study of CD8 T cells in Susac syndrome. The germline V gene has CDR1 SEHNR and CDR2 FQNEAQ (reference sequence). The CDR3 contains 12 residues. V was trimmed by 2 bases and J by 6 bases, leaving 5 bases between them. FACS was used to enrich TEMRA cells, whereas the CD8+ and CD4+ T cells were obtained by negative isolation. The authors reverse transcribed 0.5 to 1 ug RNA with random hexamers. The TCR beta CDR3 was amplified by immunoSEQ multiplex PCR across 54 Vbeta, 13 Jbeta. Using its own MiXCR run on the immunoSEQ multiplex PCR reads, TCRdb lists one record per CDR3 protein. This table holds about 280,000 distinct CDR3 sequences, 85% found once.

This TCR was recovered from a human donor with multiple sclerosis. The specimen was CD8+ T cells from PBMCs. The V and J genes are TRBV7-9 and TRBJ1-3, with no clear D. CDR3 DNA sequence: TGTGCCAGCAGCTTACAAGAAAACACCATATATTTT. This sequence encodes CASSLQENTIYF.